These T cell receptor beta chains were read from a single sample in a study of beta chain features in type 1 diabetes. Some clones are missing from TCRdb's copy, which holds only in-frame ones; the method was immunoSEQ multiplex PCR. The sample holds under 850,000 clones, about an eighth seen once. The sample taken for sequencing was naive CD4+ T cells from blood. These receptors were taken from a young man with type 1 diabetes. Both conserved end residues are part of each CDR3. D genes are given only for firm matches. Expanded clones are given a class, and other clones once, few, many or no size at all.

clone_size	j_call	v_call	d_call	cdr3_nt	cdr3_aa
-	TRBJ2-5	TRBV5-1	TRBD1	TGCGCCAGCAGCTTGCGTCAGGGACAGGGGGCACCGGAGACCCAGTACTTC	CASSLRQGQGAPETQYF
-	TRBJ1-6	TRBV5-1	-	TGCGCCAGCAGCTTGATCGGAGAAAATTCACCCCTCCACTTT	CASSLIGENSPLHF
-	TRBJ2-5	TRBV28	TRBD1	TGTGCCAGCAGGCCGACAGGGGGTCAAGAGACCCAGTACTTC	CASRPTGGQETQYF
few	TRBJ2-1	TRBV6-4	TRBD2	TGTGCCAGCAGTGACTCAAGCGGGGTGCAGTTCTTC	CASSDSSGVQFF
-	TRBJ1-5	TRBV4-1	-	TGCGCCAGCAGCCAGATGGGCGGGACACTTAGCAATCAGCCCCAGCATTTT	CASSQMGGTLSNQPQHF
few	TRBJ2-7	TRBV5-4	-	TGTGCCAGCAGCCACCACGACGGGGCCGAGCAGTACTTC	CASSHHDGAEQYF
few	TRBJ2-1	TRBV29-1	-	TGCAGCGTCCGAAGGAGCAGTGGCGATGAGCAGTTCTTC	CSVRRSSGDEQFF
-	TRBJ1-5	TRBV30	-	TGTGCCTGGAGTGTACAGCAGGCCAATCAGCCCCAGCATTTT	CAWSVQQANQPQHF
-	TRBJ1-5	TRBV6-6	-	TGTGCCAGCAGTTACTCTGGAGGGATAGAGGGTCAGCCCCAGCATTTT	CASSYSGGIEGQPQHF
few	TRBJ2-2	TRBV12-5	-	TGTGCTAGTGGTTTGGTATCAGATAACACCGGGGAGCTGTTTTTT	CASGLVSDNTGELFF